A single T cell receptor beta chain is shown here with its context. These data belong to a study of blood T cell repertoires in COVID-19. Study-level information: Collection of acute and convalescent COVID-19 samples took place in the United States, Italy and Spain. The analysed material was cDNA or gDNA that came from T cells, B-cell-depleted T cells, or PBMCs.

Original analysis: Reference gene primer amplification gave nucleated cell count estimates. TCRdb's table, derived via immunoSEQ multiplex PCR, lists solely in-frame clones and lacks some. That table supplies the V and J calls and clone size; D and trimming were determined from the DNA. Among about 370,000 clones, around 89% were seen once, and the ten largest hold around 1%. Per germline, CDR1 MNHNS and CDR2 SASEGT. The V gene lost 3 bases and the J gene lost 4 bases, with 15 bases spanning the gap. This CDR3 is built from 15 residues. Allocation to cohorts depended on clinical history reported by the participants.

The chain carries TRBV6-1 and TRBJ1-2; the D gene is possibly TRBD1 (5 bases). Input material: PBMCs or T cells enriched from blood (not recorded which). This TCR was sampled from a man younger than 35 who had recovered from COVID-19. Here the CDR3 reads CASSDWGGLGYGYTF. The CDR3 DNA reads as TGTGCCAGCAGTGATTGGGGGGGATTGGGCTATGGCTACACCTTC.